This TCR beta chain was profiled in a study of cytomegalovirus exposure and HLA in healthy donors. Overall study: Findings of an earlier analysis included about 100 million unique TCR beta sequences from 190 million or so T cells.

This CDR3 has 15 amino acids. V lost 0 bases, J lost 2 bases, and 11 bases lay in between. Per the germline V gene, CDR1 is SGHNT and CDR2 is YYREEE (reference sequence). 60 Vbeta and 13 Jbeta primers were used in PCR. Profiled with immunoSEQ multiplex PCR; TCRdb holds only in-frame clones, not every one. The table shows 100,000 to 150,000 clones, with more than 75% occurring only once. Notes on this clone: Other DNA sequences in this sample translate to the same CDR3.

This TCR was recovered from a woman aged 60-75 years in good health and CMV-seropositive. The sequenced material came from PBMCs. V and J are TRBV5-4 and TRBJ2-5; D possibly corresponds to TRBD2 (6 bases). The CDR3 sequence is CASSLAGRGQETQYF. DNA for the CDR3: TGTGCCAGCAGCTTGGCCGGCCGGGGGCAAGAGACCCAGTACTTC. Using reference TRBV5-4 and TRBJ2-5 for the parts outside the CDR3, the full variable domain is ETGVTQSPTHLIKTRGQQVTLRCSSQSGHNTVSWYQQALGQGPQFIFQYYREEENGRGNFPPRFSGLQFPNYSSELNVNALELDDSALYLCASSLAGRGQETQYFGPGTRLLVL.